These 9 T cell receptor beta chains originate from one sample sequenced in a study of OX40 agonist ivuxolimab in advanced cancers. Libraries were prepared by immunoSEQ multiplex PCR; TCRdb keeps only in-frame clonotypes and omits some of them. This sample has under 100,000 clones, with roughly nine tenths found just once. Sequenced here: CD4+ or CD8+ T cells sorted from blood, sampled in a trial of the OX40 agonist ivuxolimab. These receptors originate from an adult with an advanced solid tumor such as melanoma, head and neck, liver or kidney cancer.

The chain has TRBV30 and TRBJ1-5; D is uncertain. Trimming stripped 7 bases from V and 5 bases from J, with 18 bases between. The CDR3 consists of 14 residues. The germline V gene has CDR1 GTSNPN and CDR2 SVGIG (reference sequence). The CDR3 DNA is TGTGCCTTGGGGATGGGGATGACTTATCAGCCCCAGCATTTT. Protein sequence: CALGMGMTYQPQHF. Full variable domain (outside the CDR3, taken from reference TRBV30 and TRBJ1-5): SQTIHQWPATLVQPVGSPLSLECTVEGTSNPNLYWYRQAAGRGLQLLFYSVGIGQISSEVPQNLSASRPQDRQFILSSKKLLLSDSGFYLCALGMGMTYQPQHFGDGTRLSIL.

The chain uses TRBV5-6 and TRBJ1-1; perhaps TRBD1 as D (5 bases). This CDR3 has 13 residues. V was pared by 9 bases and J by 2 bases, with 14 bases between. Per the germline V gene, CDR1 is SGHDT and CDR2 is YYEEEE. CDR3 residues: CATTRGVNTEAFF. CDR3 DNA: TGTGCCACAACTCGGGGGGTAAACACTGAAGCTTTCTTT.

The chain joins TRBV5-1 to TRBJ1-2; TRBD1 aligns across 7 bases. J gave up 4 bases and V 4 bases, and 7 bases lay outside the gene matches. Germline values: CDR1 SGHRS, CDR2 YFSETQ. The CDR3 sequence is 14 residues long. The CDR3 here is CASSNSTGVYGYTF. The CDR3 DNA follows: TGCGCCAGCAGCAACTCAACAGGGGTCTATGGCTACACCTTC.

The chain employs TRBV11-2 and TRBJ2-7; 9 bases match TRBD2. J gave up 2 bases and V 5 bases, and 7 bases lay outside the gene matches. The germline CDR1 and CDR2 sequences are SGHAT and FQNNGV. The CDR3 is made up of 15 amino acids. The CDR3 nucleotides are TGTGCCAGCAGCAAGGGGGTAGCGGGAGCCTACGAGCAGTACTTC. Protein sequence: CASSKGVAGAYEQYF.

The rearrangement uses TRBV7-2 and TRBJ1-5; D gene unclear. The CDR3 length is 12 residues. Trimming removed 1 base from V and 7 bases from J, with 5 bases in between. The V gene's germline CDR1 is SGHTA and CDR2 FQGNSA. Here the CDR3 reads CASSLGRQPQHF. In DNA, the CDR3 is TGTGCCAGCAGCTTAGGACGACAGCCCCAGCATTTT. Together with reference TRBV7-2 and TRBJ1-5, the CDR3 gives the full variable domain: GAGVSQSPSNKVTEKGKDVELRCDPISGHTALYWYRQSLGQGLEFLIYFQGNSAPDKSGLPSDRFSAERTGGSVSTLTIQRTQQEDSAVYLCASSLGRQPQHFGDGTRLSIL.

The genes are TRBV18 and TRBJ2-7; tentatively, D is TRBD1 (5 bases). Germline-derived CDR1 and CDR2 are KGHSH and LQKENI. V was pared by 3 bases and J by 0 bases, with 12 bases between. CDR3 length: 15 residues. The CDR3 DNA is TGTGCCAGCTCACCTTCACAGGCGACCTCCTACGAGCAGTACTTC. It encodes CASSPSQATSYEQYF.

The chain links TRBV19 to TRBJ1-5; a weak D match, TRBD1 (6 bases). This CDR3 has 15 amino acids. CDR1 is LNHDA, CDR2 SQIVND, per germline (reference sequence). Trimming took off 6 bases at V and 0 bases at J, with 12 bases between the two ends. The CDR3 DNA follows: TGTGCCAGTAGCCAGGGGTTATATAGCAATCAGCCCCAGCATTTT. Encoded protein: CASSQGLYSNQPQHF.

This clone showed up just once. The chain combines TRBV6-1 with TRBJ2-7; 9 bases fit TRBD2. CDR3 length equals 15 residues. V was clipped by 0 bases and J by 4 bases; unmatched bases: 4. The germline CDR1 and CDR2 sequences are MNHNS and SASEGT. CDR3 in amino acids: CASSEAASGIYEQYF. In DNA form, the CDR3 reads TGTGCCAGCAGTGAAGCGGCTAGCGGGATTTACGAGCAGTACTTC.

A note on this clone: Different DNA sequences within this sample yield the same CDR3. J is TRBJ2-3 and V is TRBV7-3, with 11 bases identical to TRBD2. V lost 5 bases, J lost 5 bases, and 6 bases stayed unmatched. The CDR3 is 15 amino acids. CDR1 SGHTA and CDR2 FQGTGA come from the germline V gene. The DNA for the CDR3 is TGTGCCAGCAGCCCAGGGACTAGCGGAAGAGATACGCAGTATTTT. As protein: CASSPGTSGRDTQYF. Full variable domain (outside the CDR3, taken from reference TRBV7-3 and TRBJ2-3): GAGVSQTPSNKVTEKGKYVELRCDPISGHTALYWYRQSLGQGPEFLIYFQGTGAADDSGLPNDRFFAVRPEGSVSTLKIQRTERGDSAVYLCASSPGTSGRDTQYFGPGTRLTVL.